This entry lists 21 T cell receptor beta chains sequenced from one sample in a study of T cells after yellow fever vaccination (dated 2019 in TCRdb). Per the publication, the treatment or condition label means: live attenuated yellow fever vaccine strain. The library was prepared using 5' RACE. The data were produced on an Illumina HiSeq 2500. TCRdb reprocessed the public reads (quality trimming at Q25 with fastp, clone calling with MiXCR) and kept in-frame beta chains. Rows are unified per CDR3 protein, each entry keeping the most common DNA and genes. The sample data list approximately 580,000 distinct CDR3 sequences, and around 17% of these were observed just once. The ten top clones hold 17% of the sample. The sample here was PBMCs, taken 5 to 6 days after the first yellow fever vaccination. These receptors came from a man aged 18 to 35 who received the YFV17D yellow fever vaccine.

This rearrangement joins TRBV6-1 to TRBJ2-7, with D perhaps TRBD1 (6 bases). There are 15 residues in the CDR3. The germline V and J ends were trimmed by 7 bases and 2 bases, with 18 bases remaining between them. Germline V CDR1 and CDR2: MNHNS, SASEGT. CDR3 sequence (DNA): TGTGCCAGCACCCCGGAGTGGGGGCGCGCCTACGAGCAGTACTTC. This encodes CASTPEWGRAYEQYF.

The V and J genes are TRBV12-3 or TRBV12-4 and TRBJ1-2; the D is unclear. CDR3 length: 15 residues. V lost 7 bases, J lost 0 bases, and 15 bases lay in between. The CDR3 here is CASTLGLVANYGYTF. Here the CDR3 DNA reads TGTGCCAGCACCCTAGGGTTGGTGGCTAACTATGGCTACACCTTC.

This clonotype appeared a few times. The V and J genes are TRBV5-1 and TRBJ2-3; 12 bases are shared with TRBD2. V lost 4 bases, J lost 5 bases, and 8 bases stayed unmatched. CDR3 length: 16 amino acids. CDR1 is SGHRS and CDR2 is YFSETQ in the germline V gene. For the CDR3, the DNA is TGCGCCAGCAGCCCGAGACTAGCGGGGGTAGGAGATACGCAGTATTTT. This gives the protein CASSPRLAGVGDTQYF.

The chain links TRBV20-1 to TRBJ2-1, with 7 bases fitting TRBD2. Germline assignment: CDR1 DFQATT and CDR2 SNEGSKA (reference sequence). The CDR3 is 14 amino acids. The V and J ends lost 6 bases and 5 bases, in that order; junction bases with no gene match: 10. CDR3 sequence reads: CSAQIGTTHNEQFF. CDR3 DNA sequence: TGCAGTGCACAAATCGGGACTACCCACAATGAGCAGTTCTTC.

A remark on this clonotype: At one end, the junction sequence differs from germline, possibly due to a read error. The CDR3 protein is CVTSRDGVYGYTF. The CDR3 region has the DNA TGTGTCACCAGCAGAGACGGGGTTTATGGCTACACCTTC. The chain combines TRBV15 with TRBJ1-2, with D uncertain. Germline values: CDR1 LNHNV, CDR2 YYDKDF (reference sequence). There are 13 residues in the CDR3. Complete variable domain (other parts from reference TRBV15 and TRBJ1-2): DAMVIQNPRYQVTQFGKPVTLSCSQTLNHNVMYWYQQKSSQAPKLLFHYYDKDFNNEADTPDNFQSRRPNTSFCFLDIRSPGLGDTAMYLCVTSRDGVYGYTFGSGTRLTVV.

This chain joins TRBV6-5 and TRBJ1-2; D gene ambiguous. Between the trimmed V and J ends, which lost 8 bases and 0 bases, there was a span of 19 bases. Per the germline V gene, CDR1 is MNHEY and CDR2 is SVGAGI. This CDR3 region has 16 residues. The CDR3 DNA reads TGTGCCAGCTCCTCCCCGCGCGGGTTCTCTAACTATGGCTACACCTTC. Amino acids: CASSSPRGFSNYGYTF.

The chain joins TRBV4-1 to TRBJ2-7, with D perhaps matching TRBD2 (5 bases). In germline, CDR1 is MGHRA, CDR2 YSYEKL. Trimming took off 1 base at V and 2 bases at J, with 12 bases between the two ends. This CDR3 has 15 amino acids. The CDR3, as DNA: TGCGCCAGCAGCCAAGTTCTAGCAGGCACCTACGAGCAGTACGTC. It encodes CASSQVLAGTYEQYV.

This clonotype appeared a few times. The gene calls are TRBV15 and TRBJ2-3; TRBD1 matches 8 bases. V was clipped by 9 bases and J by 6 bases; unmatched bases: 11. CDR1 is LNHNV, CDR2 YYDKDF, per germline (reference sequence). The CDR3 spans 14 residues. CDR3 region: CATKTGAHMDTQYF. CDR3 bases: TGTGCCACAAAGACAGGGGCCCACATGGATACGCAGTATTTT.

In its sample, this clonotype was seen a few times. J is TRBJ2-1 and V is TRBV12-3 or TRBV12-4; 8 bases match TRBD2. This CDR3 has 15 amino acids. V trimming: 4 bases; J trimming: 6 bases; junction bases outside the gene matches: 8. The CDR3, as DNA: TGTGCCAGCAGTTGGGGCGGGGGGTTGTCCAATGAGCAGTTCTTC. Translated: CASSWGGGLSNEQFF.

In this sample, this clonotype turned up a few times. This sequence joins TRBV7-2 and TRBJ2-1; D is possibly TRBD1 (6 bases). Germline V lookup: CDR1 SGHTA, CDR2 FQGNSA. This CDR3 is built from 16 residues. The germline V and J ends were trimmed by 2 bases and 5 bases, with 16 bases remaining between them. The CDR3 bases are TGTGCCAGCAGCTTAAAGGTCCTAGGGGGAAACAATGAGCAGTTCTTC. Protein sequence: CASSLKVLGGNNEQFF.

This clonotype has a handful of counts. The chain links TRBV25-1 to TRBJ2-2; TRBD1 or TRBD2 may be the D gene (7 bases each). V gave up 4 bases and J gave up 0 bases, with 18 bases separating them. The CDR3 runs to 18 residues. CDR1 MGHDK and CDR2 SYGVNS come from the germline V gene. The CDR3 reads CASSAPLGRGPNTGELFF. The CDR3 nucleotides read TGTGCCAGCAGTGCCCCCCTGGGGAGGGGGCCGAACACCGGGGAGCTGTTTTTT.

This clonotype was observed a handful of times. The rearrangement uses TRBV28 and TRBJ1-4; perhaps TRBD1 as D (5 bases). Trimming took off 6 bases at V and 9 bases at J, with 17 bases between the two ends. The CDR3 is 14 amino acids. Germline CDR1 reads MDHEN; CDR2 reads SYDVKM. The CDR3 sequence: CASRDGGVKKKLFF. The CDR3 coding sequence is TGTGCCAGCAGGGACGGAGGGGTAAAGAAAAAACTGTTTTTT.

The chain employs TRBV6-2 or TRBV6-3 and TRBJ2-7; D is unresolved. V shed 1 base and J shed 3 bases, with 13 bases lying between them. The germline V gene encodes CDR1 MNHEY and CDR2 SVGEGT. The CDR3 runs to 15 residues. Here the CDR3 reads CASSYLTDGGYEQYF. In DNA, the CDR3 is TGTGCCAGCAGTTACTTAACGGACGGTGGCTACGAGCAGTACTTC.

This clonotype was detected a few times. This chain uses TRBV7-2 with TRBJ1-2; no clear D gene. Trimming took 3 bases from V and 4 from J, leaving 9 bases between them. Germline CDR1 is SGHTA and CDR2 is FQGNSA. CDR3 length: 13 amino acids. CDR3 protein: CASSFEISYGYTF. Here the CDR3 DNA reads TGTGCCAGCAGCTTTGAGATAAGCTATGGCTACACCTTC. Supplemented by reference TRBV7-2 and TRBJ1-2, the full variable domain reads GAGVSQSPSNKVTEKGKDVELRCDPISGHTALYWYRQSLGQGLEFLIYFQGNSAPDKSGLPSDRFSAERTGGSVSTLTIQRTQQEDSAVYLCASSFEISYGYTFGSGTRLTVV.

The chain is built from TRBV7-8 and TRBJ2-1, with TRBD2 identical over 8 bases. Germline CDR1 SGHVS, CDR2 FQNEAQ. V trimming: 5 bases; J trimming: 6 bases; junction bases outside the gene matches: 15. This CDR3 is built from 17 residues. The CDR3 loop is CASSQRVRGGLGNEQFF. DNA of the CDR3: TGTGCCAGCAGCCAAAGGGTGCGAGGGGGACTAGGCAATGAGCAGTTCTTC.

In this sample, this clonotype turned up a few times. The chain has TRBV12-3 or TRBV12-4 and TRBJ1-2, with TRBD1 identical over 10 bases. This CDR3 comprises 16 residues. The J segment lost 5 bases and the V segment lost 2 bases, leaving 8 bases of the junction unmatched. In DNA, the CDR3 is TGTGCCAGCAGTTTAAGTCCCGGGACAGGGGCGTATGGCTACACCTTC. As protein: CASSLSPGTGAYGYTF.

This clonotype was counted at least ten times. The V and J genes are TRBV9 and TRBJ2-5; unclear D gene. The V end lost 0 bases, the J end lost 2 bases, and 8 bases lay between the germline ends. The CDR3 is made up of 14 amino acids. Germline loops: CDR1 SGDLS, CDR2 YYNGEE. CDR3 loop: CASSVVGGQETQYF. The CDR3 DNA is TGTGCCAGCAGCGTAGTGGGCGGACAAGAGACCCAGTACTTC.

DNA for the CDR3: TGTGCCAGCAGCCGACCGACAGTTGGAGAGACCCAGTACTTC. It encodes CASSRPTVGETQYF. The J gene is TRBJ2-5, the V gene TRBV5-6; tentatively, D is TRBD1 (5 bases). The germline CDR1 and CDR2 sequences are SGHDT and YYEEEE. The CDR3 consists of 14 residues. Deletions cut 4 bases from V and 4 bases from J, with 14 bases between.

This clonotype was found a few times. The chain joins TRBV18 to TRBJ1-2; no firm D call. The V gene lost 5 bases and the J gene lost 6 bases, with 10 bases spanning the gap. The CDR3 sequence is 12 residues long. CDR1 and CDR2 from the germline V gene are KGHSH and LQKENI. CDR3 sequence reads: CASSASLDGYTF. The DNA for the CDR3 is TGTGCCAGCTCAGCCTCCTTGGATGGCTACACCTTC.

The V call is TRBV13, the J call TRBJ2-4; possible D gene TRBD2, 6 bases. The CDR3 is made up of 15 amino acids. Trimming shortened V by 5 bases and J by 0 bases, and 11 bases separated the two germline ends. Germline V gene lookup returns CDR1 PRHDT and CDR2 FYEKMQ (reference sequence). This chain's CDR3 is CASSGGALAKNIQYF. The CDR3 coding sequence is TGTGCCAGCAGCGGAGGGGCACTAGCCAAAAACATTCAGTACTTC.

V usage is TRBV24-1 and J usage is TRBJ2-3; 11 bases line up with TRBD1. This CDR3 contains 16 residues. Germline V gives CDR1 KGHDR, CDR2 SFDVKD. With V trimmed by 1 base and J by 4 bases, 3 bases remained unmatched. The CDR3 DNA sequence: TGTGCCACCAGTGATTTTGGACAGGGGGCCGCAGATACGCAGTATTTT. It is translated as CATSDFGQGAADTQYF.